The sequence of this TCR beta chain was determined in a study of shared clonotypes between healthy human individuals. This CDR3 is 16 amino acids long. Germline lookup yields CDR1 SGHVS and CDR2 FQNEAQ. J gave up 4 bases and V 5 bases, and 6 bases lay outside the gene matches. TCRdb's table, derived via immunoSEQ multiplex PCR, lists solely in-frame clones and lacks some. The sample lists some 2.4 million clones; 90% to 95% were seen once. Sequences were obtained from naive CD4+ T cells from PBMCs. Subset given: CD45RA+ positively selected. The chain uses TRBV7-8 and TRBJ2-7; 15 bases match TRBD2. This TCR derives from a young man in good health. Some clones in this sample may be carry-over from other donors' samples. The CDR3 spells CASSAGLAGGTYEQYF. CDR3 bases: TGTGCCAGCAGCGCCGGACTAGCGGGAGGGACATACGAGCAGTACTTC.